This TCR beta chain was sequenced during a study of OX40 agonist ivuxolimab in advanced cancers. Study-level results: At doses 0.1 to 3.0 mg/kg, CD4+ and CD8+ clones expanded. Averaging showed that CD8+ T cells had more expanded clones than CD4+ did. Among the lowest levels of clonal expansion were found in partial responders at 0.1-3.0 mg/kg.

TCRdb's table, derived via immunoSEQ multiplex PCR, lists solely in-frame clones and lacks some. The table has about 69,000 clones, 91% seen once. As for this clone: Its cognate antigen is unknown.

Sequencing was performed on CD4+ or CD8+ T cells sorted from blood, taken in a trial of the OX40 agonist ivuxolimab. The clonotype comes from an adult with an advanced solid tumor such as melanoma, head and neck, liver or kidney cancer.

CDR3 loop: CASSLRGSFMGYTF. CDR3 DNA: TGTGCCAGCAGTTTACGGGGGAGTTTTATGGGCTACACCTTC. The chain is built from TRBV6-9 and TRBJ1-2, with D possibly matching TRBD1 (5 bases). This CDR3 spans 14 amino acids. Germline V lookup: CDR1 MNHGY, CDR2 SVAAGI. Trimming stripped 4 bases from V and 8 bases from J, with 17 bases between.